This T cell receptor (beta chain) was recovered during a study of cytomegalovirus exposure and HLA in healthy donors. On the study more broadly: In a previous analysis, 120 million or so unique TCR beta sequences were found from 170 million or so T cells. Study findings and constraints: Later analysis associated a missense DCLRE1C variant with TCR beta V- and J-gene trimming.

PCR amplification relied on 60 Vbeta primers (plus 13 Jbeta primers). In the original workflow: As a later analysis found, there were 78 million or so unique TCR beta chains, of which 8.5 million to 13 million were shared. The method was immunoSEQ multiplex PCR; TCRdb's version includes in-frame clones alone and lacks a portion of them. V, J and clone size were drawn from that table, and D and trimming were deduced from the DNA. The table lists around 170,000 clones, around 80% of them singletons, with more than 1.2% in the top ten. Germline CDR1 is MDHEN and CDR2 is SYDVKM. Unmatched junction bases numbered 2, after V lost 4 bases and J lost 0 bases. The length of the CDR3 is 14 residues. Of note for this clone: Its antigen is not identified.

This receptor was obtained from a male donor in good health and CMV-seronegative. The sequencing input was PBMCs. V gene TRBV28 combines with J gene TRBJ2-7; the match to TRBD1 covers 8 bases. The CDR3 DNA sequence: TGTGCCAGCAGTTCCGGGACAGGCTCCTACGAGCAGTACTTC. Translated, it gives CASSSGTGSYEQYF.